The 6 T cell receptor beta chains given below trace back to one sample, sequenced in a study of blood T cell repertoires in COVID-19 (TCRdb year 2020). Library construction relied on the immunoSEQ multiplex PCR assay. What TCRdb holds here is the immuneACCESS table cut down to in-frame rearrangements. Part of the clones is not present; checked against another copy, under half of the missing clones reflect an unresolved V gene, and the others are unexplained. The sample profile shows approximately 25,000 clones; roughly 90% of them were found once. Jointly, the top ten make up about 12% of the sample. The source material was peripheral blood. The source is a woman of 80 years or more with active or convalescent COVID-19.

CDR3 protein: CASSPPSLAGTQYF. The CDR3 DNA sequence: TGTGCCAGCTCACCGCCTTCTTTGGCTGGTACGCAGTATTTT. The rearrangement uses TRBV18 and TRBJ2-3; unclear D gene. Germline V lookup: CDR1 KGHSH, CDR2 LQKENI. The V end lost 3 bases, the J end lost 8 bases, and 15 bases lay between the germline ends. The CDR3 is made up of 14 amino acids.

The gene calls are TRBV20-1 and TRBJ1-5; 10 bases are a match to TRBD1. The V gene's germline CDR1 is DFQATT and CDR2 SNEGSKA (reference sequence). Trimming at V came to 3 bases and at J to 4 bases, leaving 12 bases not matched to a gene. The CDR3 totals 17 residues. DNA for the CDR3: TGCAGTGCTAGTCGCCCTGACAGGGGGCAAAGGAATCAGCCCCAGCATTTT. Translated, it gives CSASRPDRGQRNQPQHF.

The chain joins TRBV6-1 to TRBJ1-2; 11 bases match TRBD1. Germline V gene lookup returns CDR1 MNHNS and CDR2 SASEGT. The J segment lost 6 bases and the V segment lost 3 bases, leaving 6 bases of the junction unmatched. The CDR3 contains 15 residues. Written as DNA, the CDR3 is TGTGCCAGCAGTGACCGGACAGGGGGCCTTGATGGCTACACCTTC. It specifies CASSDRTGGLDGYTF.

This sequence joins TRBV30 and TRBJ2-7; TRBD1 might be the D (6 bases). V dropped 2 bases and J dropped 4 bases, with 9 bases sitting between them. Germline loops: CDR1 GTSNPN, CDR2 SVGIG (reference sequence). The CDR3 is 12 residues long. The CDR3 DNA sequence: TGTGCCTGGAGTAGCCAGGGGTACGAGCAGTACTTC. It encodes CAWSSQGYEQYF.

The V and J genes are TRBV12-3 or TRBV12-4 and TRBJ2-3; a weak D match, TRBD2 (6 bases). V lost 6 bases and J 0 bases, leaving 7 bases between the germline ends. The CDR3 is made up of 13 amino acids. CDR3 amino acids: CASRSGSTDTQYF. The CDR3 bases are TGTGCCAGCAGGAGCGGGAGCACAGATACGCAGTATTTT.

The chain uses TRBV11-3 and TRBJ2-2, with D tentatively TRBD2 (5 bases). The CDR3 loop spans 20 amino acids. V was cut by 1 base and J by 2 bases, with 23 bases left in between. Germline CDR1 reads SGHNT; CDR2 reads YENEEA. CDR3 in DNA: TGTGCCAGCAGCTTAGGAGGGCCGGGTTTTATGGGCCGAAACACCGGGGAGCTGTTTTTT. Its translation is CASSLGGPGFMGRNTGELFF.